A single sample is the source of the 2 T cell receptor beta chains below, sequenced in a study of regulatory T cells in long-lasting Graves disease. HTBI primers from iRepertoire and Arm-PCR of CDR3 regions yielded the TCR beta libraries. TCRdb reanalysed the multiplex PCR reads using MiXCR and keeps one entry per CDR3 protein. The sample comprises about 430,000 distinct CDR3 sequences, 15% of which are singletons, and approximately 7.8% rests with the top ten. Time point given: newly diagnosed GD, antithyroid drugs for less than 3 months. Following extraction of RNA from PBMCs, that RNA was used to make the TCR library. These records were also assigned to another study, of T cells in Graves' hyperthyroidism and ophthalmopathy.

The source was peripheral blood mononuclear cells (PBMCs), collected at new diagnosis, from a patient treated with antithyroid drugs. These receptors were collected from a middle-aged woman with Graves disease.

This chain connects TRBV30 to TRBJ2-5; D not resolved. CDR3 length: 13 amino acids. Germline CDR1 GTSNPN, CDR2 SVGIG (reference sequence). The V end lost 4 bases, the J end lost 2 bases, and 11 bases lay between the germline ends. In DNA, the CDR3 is TGTGCCTGGACGGACGGAAGGCAAGAGACCCAGTACTTC. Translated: CAWTDGRQETQYF.

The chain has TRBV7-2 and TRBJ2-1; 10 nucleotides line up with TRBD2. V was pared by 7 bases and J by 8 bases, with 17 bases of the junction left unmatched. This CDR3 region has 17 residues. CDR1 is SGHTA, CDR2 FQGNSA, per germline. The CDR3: CASTIGTSDRVGYEQFF. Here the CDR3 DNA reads TGTGCCAGCACCATAGGGACTAGCGACCGGGTGGGCTATGAGCAGTTCTTC.